This TCR beta chain appears in the sequencing data of a study of graft-versus-host responses after intestinal transplantation. Clones were sequenced by immunoSEQ multiplex PCR, and TCRdb holds only the in-frame ones, with some missing. The top ten hold roughly 0.17% of the sample, which has tens of thousands of clones, 94% seen once. V lost 2 bases to trimming and J lost 5 bases; unmatched junction nucleotides: 10. The CDR3 has 16 residues. The germline V gene encodes CDR1 SEHNR and CDR2 FQNEAQ (reference sequence). In regard to this clone: The antigen is unknown.

The starting material was unstimulated CD4+ T cells sorted from spleen or lymph node cells, obtained before transplant. This receptor was obtained from a human donor who was the organ donor for an intestinal transplant. The rearrangement links TRBV7-9 to TRBJ1-1; 8 bases align to TRBD1. The CDR3 is CASSLFGGQGWTEAFF. The CDR3 nucleotides are TGTGCCAGCAGCTTATTTGGAGGACAGGGTTGGACTGAAGCTTTCTTT.